This T cell receptor beta chain was retrieved from a study of control samples from healthy donors and cancer patients. Assay used: immunoSEQ multiplex PCR; TCRdb lists only in-frame clones, some missing. This table holds 130,000 or so clones, roughly 86% found once. There are 15 residues in the CDR3. The J segment lost 4 bases and the V segment lost 0 bases, leaving 3 bases of the junction unmatched. Germline V gives CDR1 MNHEY, CDR2 SVGAGI. This TCR came from a man between 45 and 60 years old with head and neck cancer. The specimen was PBMCs. V is TRBV6-5 and J is TRBJ2-1, with 7 bases identical to TRBD2. The CDR3 loop is CASSYSASGYNEQFF. CDR3 in DNA: TGTGCCAGCAGTTACTCGGCTAGCGGTTACAATGAGCAGTTCTTC.